This T cell receptor (beta chain) was identified in a study of CD8 T cells in Susac syndrome. TEMRA cells were FACS-enriched and CD8+ and CD4+ T cells negatively isolated. CDR3 length: 14 residues. CDR1 is GTSNPN, CDR2 SVGIG, per germline (reference sequence). With V trimmed by 2 bases and J by 4 bases, 4 bases remained unmatched. cDNA came from approximately 0.5 to 1 ug RNA primed by random hexamers. Via MiXCR, TCRdb re-called the immunoSEQ multiplex PCR reads, giving one row per CDR3 protein. This sample has around 150,000 distinct CDR3 sequences, with roughly 94% found just once. The rearrangement links TRBV30 to TRBJ1-2, with TRBD1 matching over 10 bases. This receptor was identified in a human donor with Susac syndrome. The sample was CD4+ T cells from PBMCs. The CDR3 loop reads CAWSWTGGVYGYTF. The CDR3 DNA sequence: TGTGCCTGGAGTTGGACAGGGGGAGTCTATGGCTACACCTTC.